This T cell receptor beta chain was captured in a study of shared clonotypes between healthy human individuals. CDR3 size: 16 residues. V was shortened by 5 bases and J by 2 bases, with 17 bases between the two germline ends. The germline gives CDR1 SGHAT, CDR2 FQNNGV. The DNA input per sorted-subset replicate PCR was 200 ng, corresponding to some 30,000 T cell genomes. Assay used: immunoSEQ multiplex PCR; TCRdb lists only in-frame clones, some missing. Among 900,000 to 1,200,000 clones listed, roughly 74% were seen once. CD4+ cell separation produced CD45RA+ naive and CD45RA-negative memory subsets. The chain links TRBV11-2 to TRBJ2-3, with D possibly matching TRBD2 (6 bases). Sequencing was carried out using memory CD4+ T cells from PBMCs. The sample's subset: CD45RA-negative fraction. The receptor was derived from a man aged 18 to 30 in good health. Some clones in this sample may be carry-over from other donors' samples. The CDR3 sequence is CASSAGTSRVTDTQYF. CDR3 in DNA: TGTGCCAGCAGCGCCGGGACTTCACGGGTCACAGATACGCAGTATTTT.